Here is one T cell receptor beta chain with its context. The antigen remains undetermined. A J-beta primer mix and a sample-barcoded 5' primer were used in a second PCR of roughly 6 to 12 cycles. TCRdb re-called the 5' RACE reads with MiXCR, one entry per CDR3 protein. This sample has roughly 500,000 distinct CDR3 sequences; about 24% occur once, and the top ten carry approximately 8.7%. The length of the CDR3 is 16 residues. In germline, CDR1 is SEHNR, CDR2 FQNEAQ (reference sequence). The ends lost 3 bases at V and 2 bases at J; junction bases unmatched: 9. The data were obtained in a study of blood T cells in healthy people across ages. Study-wide findings and caveats: More naive CD4+ cells and higher diversity were found in long-lived than in aged donors.

Samples had at least 7 million PBMCs isolated from them. The sample also formed part of further work on T cells of mothers and their children.

The clonotype originates from a boy aged 5 to 17 in good health. Sequenced sample: blood. J is TRBJ2-5 and V is TRBV7-9, with 7 bases aligning to TRBD2. CDR3 sequence reads: CASSFYGSGRQETQYF. CDR3 DNA sequence: TGTGCCAGCAGCTTTTATGGTAGCGGGCGGCAAGAGACCCAGTACTTC.